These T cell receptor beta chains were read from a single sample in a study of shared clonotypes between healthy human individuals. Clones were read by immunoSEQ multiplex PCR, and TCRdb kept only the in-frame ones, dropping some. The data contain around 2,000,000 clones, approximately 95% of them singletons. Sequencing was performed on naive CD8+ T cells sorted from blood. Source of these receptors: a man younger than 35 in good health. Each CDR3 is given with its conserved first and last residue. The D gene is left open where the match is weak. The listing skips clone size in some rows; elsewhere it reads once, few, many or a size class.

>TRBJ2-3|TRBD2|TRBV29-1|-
CSVEGGEGPTDTQYF
TGCAGCGTTGAAGGGGGGGAGGGCCCCACAGATACGCAGTATTTT
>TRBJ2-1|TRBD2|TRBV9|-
CASSVGERELYNEQFF
TGTGCCAGCAGCGTAGGAGAGCGGGAGCTTTACAATGAGCAGTTCTTC
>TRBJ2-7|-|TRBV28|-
CATRETGSYEQYF
TGTGCCACCCGGGAGACAGGCTCCTACGAGCAGTACTTC
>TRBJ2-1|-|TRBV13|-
CASSLGASYNEQFF
TGTGCCAGCAGCTTGGGGGCCTCATACAATGAGCAGTTCTTC
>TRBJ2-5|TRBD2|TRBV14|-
CASSQDGVAGETQYF
TGTGCCAGCAGCCAAGATGGAGTAGCGGGAGAGACCCAGTACTTC
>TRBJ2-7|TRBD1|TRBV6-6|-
CASSYHRGPYEQYF
TGTGCCAGCAGTTACCACAGGGGGCCCTACGAGCAGTACTTC
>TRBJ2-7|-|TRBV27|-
CASSSGTGGYEQYF
TGTGCCAGCAGTTCCGGGACGGGTGGCTACGAGCAGTACTTC
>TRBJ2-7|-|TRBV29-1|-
CSVRPGLAYEQYF
TGCAGCGTCCGACCGGGGTTAGCCTACGAGCAGTACTTC
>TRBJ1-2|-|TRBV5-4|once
CASSLSGSILDGYTF
TGTGCCAGCAGCTTGTCGGGTTCCATCCTTGATGGCTACACCTTC
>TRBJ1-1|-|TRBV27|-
CASSPGTELNTEAFF
TGTGCCAGCAGTCCGGGGACGGAACTGAACACTGAAGCTTTCTTT
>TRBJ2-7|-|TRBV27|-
CASSLSVEGLGGYEQYF
TGTGCCAGCAGTTTATCCGTCGAGGGCCTAGGTGGATACGAGCAGTACTTC
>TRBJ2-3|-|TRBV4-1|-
CASSWVESDTQYF
TGCGCCAGCAGTTGGGTAGAATCAGATACGCAGTATTTT
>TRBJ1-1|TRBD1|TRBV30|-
CAWSWGTGGKMNTEAFF
TGTGCCTGGAGTTGGGGGACAGGGGGCAAAATGAACACTGAAGCTTTCTTT
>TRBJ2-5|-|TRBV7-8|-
CASSQFPETQYF
TGTGCCAGCAGCCAGTTCCCTGAGACCCAGTACTTC
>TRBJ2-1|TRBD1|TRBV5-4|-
CASSADRDNEQFF
TGTGCCAGCAGCGCGGACAGGGACAATGAGCAGTTCTTC
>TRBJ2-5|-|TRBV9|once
CASSASGLYREETQYF
TGTGCCAGCAGCGCCTCGGGGTTATACAGGGAAGAGACCCAGTACTTC
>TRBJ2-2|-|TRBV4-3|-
CASSQAGDGTGELFF
TGCGCCAGCAGCCAAGCGGGAGACGGTACCGGGGAGCTGTTTTTT
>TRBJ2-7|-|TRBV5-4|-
CASSSGTSSSYEQYF
TGTGCCAGCAGCTCCGGGACATCTAGTTCCTACGAGCAGTACTTC
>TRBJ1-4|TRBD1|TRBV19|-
CASRLQGYSNEKLFF
TGTGCCAGTAGGTTACAGGGGTATTCTAATGAAAAACTGTTTTTT
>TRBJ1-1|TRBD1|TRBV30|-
CAWSPPNRGYTEAFF
TGTGCCTGGAGTCCGCCAAACAGGGGGTACACTGAAGCTTTCTTT
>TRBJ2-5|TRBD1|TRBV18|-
CASYDWDSQETQYF
TGTGCCAGCTACGATTGGGACAGCCAAGAGACCCAGTACTTC
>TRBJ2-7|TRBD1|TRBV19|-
CASSIRGPYEQYF
TGTGCCAGTAGTATAAGGGGGCCCTACGAGCAGTACTTC
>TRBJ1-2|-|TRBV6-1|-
CASHRDGYTF
TGTGCCAGCCACAGGGACGGCTACACCTTC
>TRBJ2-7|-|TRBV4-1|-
CASSPRNDGYEQYF
TGCGCCAGCAGCCCCCGAAATGACGGCTACGAGCAGTACTTC
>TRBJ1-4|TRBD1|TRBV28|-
CASSPTGGVDGLGKLFF
TGTGCCAGCAGTCCCACAGGGGGCGTGGACGGTTTGGGAAAACTGTTTTTT
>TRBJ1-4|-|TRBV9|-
CASSGGFGEKLFF
TGTGCCAGCAGCGGAGGGTTCGGTGAAAAACTGTTTTTT
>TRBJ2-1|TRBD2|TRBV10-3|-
CAISPGLAGGGSYNEQFF
TGTGCCATCAGCCCGGGGCTAGCGGGAGGAGGGTCCTACAATGAGCAGTTCTTC
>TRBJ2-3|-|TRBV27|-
CASSLLGVDGTDTQYF
TGTGCCAGCAGTTTACTTGGGGTTGACGGCACAGATACGCAGTATTTT
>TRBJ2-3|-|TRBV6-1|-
CASRPGGTDTQYF
TGTGCCAGCCGTCCCGGGGGCACAGATACGCAGTATTTT
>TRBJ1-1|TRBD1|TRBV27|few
CASSVQGALSPAFF
TGTGCCAGCAGTGTCCAGGGGGCGCTTTCCCCAGCTTTCTTT
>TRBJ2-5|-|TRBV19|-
CASIGPSQETQYF
TGTGCCAGTATAGGACCGTCCCAAGAGACCCAGTACTTC
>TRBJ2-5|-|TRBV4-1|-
CASSPRSQETQYF
TGCGCCAGCAGCCCCAGGTCCCAAGAGACCCAGTACTTC
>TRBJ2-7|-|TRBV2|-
CASSWGTTYEQYF
TGTGCCAGCAGCTGGGGGACCACCTACGAGCAGTACTTC
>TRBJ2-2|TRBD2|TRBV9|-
CASSVLAGEVELFF
TGTGCCAGCAGCGTACTAGCGGGAGAGGTGGAGCTGTTTTTT
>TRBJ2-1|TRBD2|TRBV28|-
CASGTSGALWEQFF
TGTGCCAGCGGGACTAGCGGGGCTCTCTGGGAGCAGTTCTTC
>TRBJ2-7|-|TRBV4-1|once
CASSQDDVNRAYEQYF
TGCGCCAGCAGCCAAGATGACGTTAACAGGGCCTACGAGCAGTACTTC
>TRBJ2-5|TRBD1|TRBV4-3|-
CASSQSLTGWETQYF
TGCGCCAGCAGCCAATCTCTGACAGGGTGGGAGACCCAGTACTTC
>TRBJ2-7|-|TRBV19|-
CASGAGLDYEQYF
TGTGCCAGTGGGGCCGGGCTCGACTACGAGCAGTACTTC
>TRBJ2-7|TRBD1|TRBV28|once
CASSFPRQGAYEQYF
TGTGCCAGCAGTTTTCCCAGACAGGGGGCTTACGAGCAGTACTTC
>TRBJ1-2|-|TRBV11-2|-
CASSLDTGQDYGYTF
TGTGCCAGCAGCTTAGATACGGGCCAAGACTATGGCTACACCTTC
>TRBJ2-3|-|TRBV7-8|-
CASSPFTSTDTQYF
TGTGCCAGCAGCCCCTTTACTAGCACAGATACGCAGTATTTT
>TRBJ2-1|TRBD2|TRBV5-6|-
CASSPSWTSGVTDEQFF
TGTGCCAGCAGCCCCAGCTGGACTAGCGGCGTCACCGATGAGCAGTTCTTC
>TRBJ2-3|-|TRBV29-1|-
CSVEDGQPTDTQYF
TGCAGCGTTGAAGACGGACAGCCCACAGATACGCAGTATTTT
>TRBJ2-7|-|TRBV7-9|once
CASSLAGPWEQYF
TGTGCCAGCAGCTTAGCCGGCCCCTGGGAGCAGTACTTC
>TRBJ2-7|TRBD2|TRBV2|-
CASSPTGGGYEQYF
TGTGCCAGCAGTCCTACGGGGGGAGGCTACGAGCAGTACTTC
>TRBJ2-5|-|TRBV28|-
CASSLGQDQETQYF
TGTGCCAGCAGTTTAGGCCAGGACCAAGAGACCCAGTACTTC
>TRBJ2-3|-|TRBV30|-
CASSGTRKPTDTQYF
TGTGCCTCGTCCGGGACACGCAAACCCACAGATACGCAGTATTTT
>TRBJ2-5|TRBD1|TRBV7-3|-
CASSLTGGLETQYF
TGTGCCAGCAGCTTAACAGGGGGCTTAGAGACCCAGTACTTC
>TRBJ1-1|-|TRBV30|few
CAYSQRGTEAFF
TGTGCCTACTCACAGAGGGGGACTGAAGCTTTCTTT
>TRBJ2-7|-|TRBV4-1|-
CASSQERGGGTLDEQYF
TGCGCCAGCAGCCAAGAACGTGGGGGCGGGACCCTCGACGAGCAGTACTTC
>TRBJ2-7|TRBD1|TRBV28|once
CASSLSGTGTYEQYF
TGTGCCAGCAGTTTGAGTGGGACAGGGACCTACGAGCAGTACTTC
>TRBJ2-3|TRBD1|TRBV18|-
CASSPTGGQGKVVGTDTQYF
TGTGCCAGCTCTCCCACCGGGGGACAGGGGAAGGTTGTGGGCACAGATACGCAGTATTTT
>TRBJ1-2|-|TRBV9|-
CASSVGGASMQGYTF
TGTGCCAGCAGCGTCGGGGGCGCGAGTATGCAGGGCTACACCTTC